A single sample gave rise to the 22 T cell receptor beta chains below, sequenced in a study of T cell clonality in common variable immunodeficiency. General study points: Fewer deletions and N-nucleotide insertions were reportedly seen in common variable immunodeficiency TCR beta sequences.

The data were produced by immunoSEQ multiplex PCR, yet TCRdb's version contains in-frame clones alone and is incomplete. The profile covers roughly 34,000 clones, none occurring a single time. Their cognate antigens are unknown. Specimen: peripheral blood mononuclear cells. These receptors all stem from a human donor with common variable immunodeficiency.

This clone was counted between two and nine times. The read is 3 residues too short to cover the CDR3 end, so that end is filled in from the germline J gene. The chain uses TRBV7-8 and TRBJ1-1; a possible D gene is TRBD1 (6 bases). V was cut by 3 bases and J by 6 bases, with 17 bases left in between. Germline lookup yields CDR1 SGHVS and CDR2 FQNEAQ. The CDR3 has 15 residues. CDR3 bases read: TGTGCCAGCAGCTTCACACAGGGTCCGGCGCCTGAA. It translates to CASSFTQGPAPE. The full-length CDR3 reads as CASSFTQGPAPEAFF.

This clone was found many times. The CDR3 goes on 3 residues after the read ends, and that part is filled in from the germline J gene. V and J are TRBV4-1 and TRBJ1-6; D gene unclear. V was pared by 0 bases and J by 8 bases, with 8 bases between. The CDR3 length is 14 residues. CDR1 is MGHRA, CDR2 YSYEKL, per germline. The CDR3 region is CASSQDGVDSPLHF. Incomplete CDR3 DNA: TGCGCCAGCAGCCAAGACGGGGTCGATTCACCC.

By share of the sample, this clone is medium-sized. The read gets to within 3 residues of the CDR3 end, and the germline J gene fills in the rest. The chain couples TRBV11-3 to TRBJ2-4, with TRBD1 identical over 9 bases. There are 12 residues in the CDR3. Germline assignment: CDR1 SGHNT and CDR2 YENEEA. CDR3 DNA (partial): TGTGCCAGCAGCTTAGGGACAGGGGCT. Its translation is CASSLGTGA. The entire CDR3 is CASSLGTGAQYF.

This clone has only a few counts. The read stops 3 residues short of the end of the CDR3; the missing end is completed from the germline J gene. The chain has TRBV30 and TRBJ2-1, with 13 nucleotides matching TRBD2. Germline-derived CDR1 and CDR2 are GTSNPN and SVGIG (reference sequence). After removal of 2 bases from V and 8 bases from J, the junction contained 6 bases not matched to a gene. The CDR3 sequence is 15 residues long. CDR3 DNA (partial): TGTGCCTGGAGTCTAAGGACTAGCGGGAGCGATGAG. Its protein is CAWSLRTSGSDE. In full, the CDR3 is CAWSLRTSGSDEQFF.

This clone was observed many times. The read comes to an end 3 residues before the CDR3 does, leaving the germline J gene to fill in the end. The rearrangement links TRBV30 to TRBJ2-2; 7 bases map to TRBD1. Unmatched junction bases numbered 7, after V lost 2 bases and J lost 4 bases. Germline V CDR1 and CDR2: GTSNPN, SVGIG (reference sequence). The CDR3 loop spans 15 amino acids. CDR3 DNA, as far as it was read: TGTGCCTGGAGTCTACAGGGGAAGAGCACCGGGGAG. It codes for CAWSLQGKSTGE. The full CDR3 reads CAWSLQGKSTGELFF.

About this clone itself: The read finishes 3 residues shy of the CDR3 end, and the germline J gene is used to complete it. V is TRBV19 and J is TRBJ2-3; a weak D match, TRBD1 (6 bases). The V end lost 8 bases, the J end lost 1 base, and 10 bases lay between the germline ends. CDR1 is LNHDA, CDR2 SQIVND, per germline (reference sequence). The CDR3 sequence is 13 residues long. Partial CDR3 DNA: TGTGCCAGTGGGGGCGGAGGCACAGATACG. It translates to CASGGGGTDT. The CDR3 as a whole reads CASGGGGTDTQYF. Complete variable domain (other parts from reference TRBV19 and TRBJ2-3): DGGITQSPKYLFRKEGQNVTLSCEQNLNHDAMYWYRQDPGQGLRLIYYSQIVNDFQKGDIAEGYSVSREKKESFPLTVTSAQKNPTAFYLCASGGGGTDTQYFGPGTRLTVL.

In this sample, this clone turned up many times. The CDR3 here is CASSSTTSIAGELFF. The sequenced part of the CDR3 DNA is TGTGCCAGCAGCTCCACCACTAGCATCGCCGGGGAG. The chain is built from TRBV7-2 and TRBJ2-2; perhaps TRBD2 as D (6 bases). The CDR3 goes on 3 residues after the read ends, and that part is filled in from the germline J gene. The CDR3 contains 15 residues. The V and J ends lost 4 bases and 6 bases respectively, with 15 bases between them. Germline CDR1 SGHTA, CDR2 FQGNSA.

This clone was seen a few times. The missing CDR3 end, 3 residues past where the read stops, is filled in from the germline J gene. J is TRBJ1-3 and V is TRBV30, with D maybe TRBD1 (6 bases). CDR1 and CDR2 from the germline V gene are GTSNPN and SVGIG (reference sequence). The CDR3 spans 13 residues. V was shortened by 7 bases and J by 4 bases, with 14 bases between the two germline ends. The CDR3 DNA, read in part, is TGTGCCTTACAACAGGGCACCGGAAACACC. Translating gives CALQQGTGNT. The CDR3 reads in full as CALQQGTGNTIYF. Using reference TRBV30 and TRBJ1-3 for the parts outside the CDR3, the full variable domain is SQTIHQWPATLVQPVGSPLSLECTVEGTSNPNLYWYRQAAGRGLQLLFYSVGIGQISSEVPQNLSASRPQDRQFILSSKKLLLSDSGFYLCALQQGTGNTIYFGEGSWLTVV.

The sample holds a few counts of this clone. The read ends 3 residues before the CDR3 terminus; that terminus is restored from the germline J gene. V and J are TRBV19 and TRBJ2-7, with 7 bases lining up with TRBD1. J gave up 3 bases and V 8 bases, and 4 bases lay outside the gene matches. Germline-derived CDR1 and CDR2 are LNHDA and SQIVND (reference sequence). This CDR3 contains 12 residues. The sequenced CDR3 bases are TGTGCCAGTCGGGACAGCCTCTACGAG. Encoded protein: CASRDSLYE. The whole CDR3 sequence is CASRDSLYEQYF.

This clone was detected a few times. The CDR3 end falls 3 residues outside the read, so it is completed with the germline J gene. The chain is built from TRBV20-1 and TRBJ2-1, with TRBD1 identical over 7 bases. Germline V gives CDR1 DFQATT, CDR2 SNEGSKA (reference sequence). The CDR3 is 13 amino acids. After removal of 3 bases from V and 4 bases from J, the junction contained 3 bases not matched to a gene. The CDR3 DNA, read in part, is TGCAGTGCTAGCGGGACAGAATACAATGAG. Encoded protein: CSASGTEYNE. The whole CDR3 is CSASGTEYNEQFF.

This clone showed up many times. The CDR3 end falls 3 residues outside the read, so it is completed with the germline J gene. V gene TRBV7-3 combines with J gene TRBJ1-5; weak D call: TRBD1 (6 bases). CDR1 is SGHTA, CDR2 FQGTGA, per germline. CDR3 length: 17 amino acids. With 2 bases removed from V and 1 base from J, the gap between germline ends came to 15 bases. This CDR3 reads CASSLEAVGQSNQPQHF. Partial CDR3 DNA: TGTGCCAGCAGCTTAGAAGCGGTAGGACAGAGCAATCAGCCC.

This clone showed up many times. The CDR3 end lies 3 residues beyond the end of the read and is filled in from the germline J gene. The chain recombines TRBV27 with TRBJ2-1, with a possible D match to TRBD1 (6 bases). V lost 3 bases to trimming and J lost 8 bases, with 14 bases between them. The germline CDR1 and CDR2 sequences are MNHEY and SMNVEV (reference sequence). The CDR3 length is 14 residues. The CDR3 sequence: CASSFSRGPHEQFF. CDR3 bases read: TGTGCCAGCAGTTTTTCCAGGGGTCCGCATGAG.

This clone showed up many times. The covered CDR3 bases are TGTGCCAGCAGCCAAGCTCCCTTGGGACTAGCCTGTTACGAG. Protein sequence: CASSQAPLGLACYE. The CDR3 in full is CASSQAPLGLACYEQYF. J is TRBJ2-7 and V is TRBV3-1 (or the pseudogene TRBV3-2); TRBD2 matches at 9 bases. Sequencing ends 3 residues short of the CDR3 end; the germline J gene provides the rest. Germline-derived CDR1 and CDR2 are LGHDT and YNNKEL (reference sequence). CDR3 length: 17 amino acids. Unmatched junction bases numbered 11, after V lost 1 base and J lost 4 bases.

The sample holds a few counts of this clone. The chain's CDR3 is CASSLVDRAYEQYF. The CDR3 DNA, read in part, is TGTGCCAGCAGCTTGGTGGACAGGGCCTACGAG. This sequence joins TRBV5-6 and TRBJ2-7; 8 bases are a match to TRBD1. The read ends 3 residues early relative to the CDR3; the germline J gene fills the gap. This CDR3 comprises 14 residues. V gave up 0 bases and J gave up 2 bases; unmatched junction bases: 1. Looked up from germline, CDR1 is SGHDT and CDR2 is YYEEEE.

This clone occurred a few times. From the germline J gene comes the end of the CDR3, since the read stops 3 residues before it. V gene TRBV7-9 combines with J gene TRBJ2-7, with no clear D. V lost 2 bases and J lost 2, with 7 bases in between. Germline V gene lookup returns CDR1 SEHNR and CDR2 FQNEAQ (reference sequence). The CDR3 runs 13 residues. The DNA read from the CDR3 is TGTGCCAGCAGCTTAAGCGCGGCCTACGAG. It is translated as CASSLSAAYE. The whole CDR3 protein is CASSLSAAYEQYF. The complete variable domain, with remaining parts taken from reference TRBV7-9 and TRBJ2-7, reads DTGVSQNPRHKITKRGQNVTFRCDPISEHNRLYWYRQTLGQGPEFLTYFQNEAQLEKSRLLSDRFSAERPKGSFSTLEIQRTEQGDSAMYLCASSLSAAYEQYFGPGTRLTVT.

This clone was found a few times. The sequence runs out 3 residues before the end of the CDR3; the remainder is reconstructed from the germline J gene. The chain couples TRBV11-2 to TRBJ2-1, with 9 bases identical to TRBD2. CDR1 is SGHAT, CDR2 FQNNGV, per germline. V lost 3 bases and J lost 7; bases outside the gene matches: 4. The CDR3 runs 14 residues. The sequenced part of the CDR3 DNA is TGTGCCAGCAGCTTCTCTAGCGGGAATAATGAG. Its protein product is CASSFSSGNNE. The CDR3 reads in full as CASSFSSGNNEQFF.

By share, this clone ranks as medium-sized (0.01 to 0.1%). The CDR3 end is not reached by the read, which stops 3 residues before it; the germline J gene fills it in. This chain uses TRBV2 with TRBJ1-2; D is possibly TRBD1 (6 bases). Trimming cost V 4 bases and J 4 bases, with 10 bases left between them. Looked up from germline, CDR1 is SNHLY and CDR2 is FYNNEI. The CDR3 sequence is 13 residues long. CDR3 sequence reads: CASSARGGYGYTF. The sequenced part of the CDR3 DNA is TGTGCCAGCAGTGCCAGGGGCGGCTATGGC.

Note on this clone: The read ends 3 residues shy of where the CDR3 ends; the end is completed using the germline J gene. The V gene is TRBV10-3, the J gene TRBJ2-7, with 8 bases aligning to TRBD2. V trimming: 2 bases; J trimming: 4 bases; junction bases outside the gene matches: 4. This CDR3 region has 14 residues. Germline V gene data show CDR1 as ENHRY and CDR2 as SYGVKD. CDR3 sequence: CAISEPSGSYEQYF. CDR3 bases read: TGTGCCATCAGTGAGCCTAGCGGGTCTTACGAG.

On this clone: The sequence runs out 3 residues before the end of the CDR3; the remainder is reconstructed from the germline J gene. The chain combines TRBV20-1 with TRBJ1-6, with D perhaps matching TRBD1 (6 bases). This CDR3 region has 14 residues. Germline lookup yields CDR1 DFQATT and CDR2 SNEGSKA (reference sequence). The DNA read from the CDR3 is TGCAGTGCTAGAGATCTTCAGGGGCAGGCTCCC. Translating gives CSARDLQGQAP. The entire CDR3 is CSARDLQGQAPLHF.

This clone was detected many times. CDR3 amino acids: CASSWTGRGGELFF. CDR3 DNA (partial): TGTGCCAGCAGTTGGACAGGGCGCGGCGGGGAG. This chain joins TRBV2 and TRBJ2-2; 8 nucleotides align to TRBD1. The read halts 3 residues ahead of the CDR3 end, with the missing end drawn from the germline J gene. This CDR3 is 14 amino acids long. Germline lookup yields CDR1 SNHLY and CDR2 FYNNEI. The trim removed 5 bases at V and 7 bases at J, leaving 6 bases unmatched.

This clone was seen repeatedly, ten times or more. Coverage ceases 3 residues before the CDR3 finishes, and the germline J gene fills in the end. The genes are TRBV5-1 and TRBJ1-4; D gene ambiguous. Germline V gene sequence: CDR1 SGHRS, CDR2 YFSETQ. The CDR3 has 14 residues. Trimming cost V 8 bases and J 3 bases, with 14 bases left between them. CDR3 in amino acids: CARYSSAANEKLFF. CDR3 bases read: TGCGCCAGGTACAGCTCAGCAGCTAATGAAAAA. The whole variable domain, remainder taken from reference TRBV5-1 and TRBJ1-4, is KAGVTQTPRYLIKTRGQQVTLSCSPISGHRSVSWYQQTPGQGLQFLFEYFSETQRNKGNFPGRFSGRQFSNSRSEMNVSTLELGDSALYLCARYSSAANEKLFFGSGTQLSVL.

To note about this clone: The read terminates 3 residues before the CDR3 end, so the remaining end is supplied by the germline J gene. The chain is built from TRBV18 and TRBJ2-7; no clear D gene. This CDR3 has 11 residues. Germline V gene data show CDR1 as KGHSH and CDR2 as LQKENI. V was trimmed by 3 bases and J by 6 bases, leaving 6 bases between them. The CDR3 here is CASSPSREQYF. The part of the CDR3 DNA that was read is TGTGCCAGCTCACCTAGCCGCGAG.